This entry features one T cell receptor (beta chain) sequence. The entry originates in a study of T cell responses to AZD1222 COVID-19 vaccine. Produced via immunoSEQ multiplex PCR; TCRdb's table is partial and in-frame only. The table has 140,000 to 150,000 clones, under 95% seen once; the top ten hold more than 8.5%. The CDR3 extends over 15 amino acids. Germline assignment: CDR1 SGHDN and CDR2 FVKESK. Trimming shortened V by 1 base and J by 6 bases, and 16 bases separated the two germline ends. The TCR originated in an adult in good health. The chain links TRBV14 to TRBJ2-7; D remains unclear. The material sequenced was peripheral blood, taken on day 0 of AZD1222 vaccination. CDR3 protein: CASSQGWASEFEQYF. In nucleotides, the CDR3 is TGTGCCAGCAGCCAAGGGTGGGCCTCTGAGTTCGAGCAGTACTTC.